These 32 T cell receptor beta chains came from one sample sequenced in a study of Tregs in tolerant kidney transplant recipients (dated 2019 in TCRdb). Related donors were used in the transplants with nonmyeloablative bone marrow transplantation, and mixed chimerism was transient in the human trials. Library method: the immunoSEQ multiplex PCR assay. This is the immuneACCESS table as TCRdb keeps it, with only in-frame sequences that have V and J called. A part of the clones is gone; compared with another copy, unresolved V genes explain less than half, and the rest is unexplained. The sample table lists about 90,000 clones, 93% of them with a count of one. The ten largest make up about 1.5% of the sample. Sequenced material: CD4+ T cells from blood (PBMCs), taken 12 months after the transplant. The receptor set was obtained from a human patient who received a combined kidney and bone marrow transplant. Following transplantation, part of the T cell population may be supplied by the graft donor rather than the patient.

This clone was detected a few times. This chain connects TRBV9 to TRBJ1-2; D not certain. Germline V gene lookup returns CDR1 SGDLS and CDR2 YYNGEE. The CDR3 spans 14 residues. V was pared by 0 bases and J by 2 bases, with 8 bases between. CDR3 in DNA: TGTGCCAGCAGCGTAGCTGGCACCAACTATGGCTACACCTTC. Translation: CASSVAGTNYGYTF.

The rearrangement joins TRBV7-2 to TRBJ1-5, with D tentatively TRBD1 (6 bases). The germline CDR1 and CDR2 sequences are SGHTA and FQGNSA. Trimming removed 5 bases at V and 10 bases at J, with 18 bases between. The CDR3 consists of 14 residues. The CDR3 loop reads CASSLSGGRPPQHF. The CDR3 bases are TGTGCCAGCAGCCTCTCGGGGGGGCGTCCTCCCCAGCATTTT.

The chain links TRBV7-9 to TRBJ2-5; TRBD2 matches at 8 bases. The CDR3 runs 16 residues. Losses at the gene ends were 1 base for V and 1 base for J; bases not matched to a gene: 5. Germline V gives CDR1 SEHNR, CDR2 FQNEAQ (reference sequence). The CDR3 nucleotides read TGTGCCAGCAGCTTAGAGCGTACTAGCGGCCAAGAGACCCAGTACTTC. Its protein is CASSLERTSGQETQYF. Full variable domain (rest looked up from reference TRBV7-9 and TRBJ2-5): DTGVSQNPRHKITKRGQNVTFRCDPISEHNRLYWYRQTLGQGPEFLTYFQNEAQLEKSRLLSDRFSAERPKGSFSTLEIQRTEQGDSAMYLCASSLERTSGQETQYFGPGTRLLVL.

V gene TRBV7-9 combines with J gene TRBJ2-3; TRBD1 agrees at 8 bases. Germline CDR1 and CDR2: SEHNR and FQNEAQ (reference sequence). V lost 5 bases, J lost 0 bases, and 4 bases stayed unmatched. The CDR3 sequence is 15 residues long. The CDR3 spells CASSPDRGSTDTQYF. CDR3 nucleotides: TGTGCCAGCAGCCCCGACAGGGGTAGCACAGATACGCAGTATTTT. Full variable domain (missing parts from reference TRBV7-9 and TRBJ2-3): DTGVSQNPRHKITKRGQNVTFRCDPISEHNRLYWYRQTLGQGPEFLTYFQNEAQLEKSRLLSDRFSAERPKGSFSTLEIQRTEQGDSAMYLCASSPDRGSTDTQYFGPGTRLTVL.

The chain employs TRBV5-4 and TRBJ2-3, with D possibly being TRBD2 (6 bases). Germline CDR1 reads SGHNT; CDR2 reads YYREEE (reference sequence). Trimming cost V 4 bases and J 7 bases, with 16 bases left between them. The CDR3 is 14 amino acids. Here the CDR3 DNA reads TGTGCCAGCAGCCCCGGAGGGACTCGGAATACGCAGTATTTT. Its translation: CASSPGGTRNTQYF.

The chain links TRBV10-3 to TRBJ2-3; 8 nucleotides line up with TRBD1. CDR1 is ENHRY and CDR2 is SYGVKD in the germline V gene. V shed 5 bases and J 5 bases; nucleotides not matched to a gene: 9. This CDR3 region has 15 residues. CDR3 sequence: CAISTTGVFLDTQYF. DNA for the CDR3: TGTGCCATCAGTACGACAGGGGTATTCTTAGATACGCAGTATTTT.

CDR3 residues: CASSLTDRGAEAFF. In DNA form, the CDR3 reads TGTGCCAGCAGCTTAACTGACAGGGGGGCTGAAGCTTTCTTT. This rearrangement joins TRBV11-2 to TRBJ1-1, with 9 bases identical to TRBD1. The CDR3 contains 14 residues. Germline V lookup: CDR1 SGHAT, CDR2 FQNNGV. The V segment lost 2 bases and the J segment 6 bases; nucleotides outside the gene matches: 4.

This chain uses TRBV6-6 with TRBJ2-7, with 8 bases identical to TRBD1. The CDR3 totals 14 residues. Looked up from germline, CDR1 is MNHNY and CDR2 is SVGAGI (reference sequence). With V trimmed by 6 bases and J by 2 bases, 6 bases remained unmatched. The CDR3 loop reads CASRAWDRPYEQYF. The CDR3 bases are TGTGCCAGCAGGGCCTGGGACAGGCCCTACGAGCAGTACTTC.

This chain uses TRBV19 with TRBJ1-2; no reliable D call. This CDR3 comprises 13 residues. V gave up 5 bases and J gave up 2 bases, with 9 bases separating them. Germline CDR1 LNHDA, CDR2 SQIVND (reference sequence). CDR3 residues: CASSWAGNYGYTF. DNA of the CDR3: TGTGCCAGTAGTTGGGCAGGCAACTATGGCTACACCTTC.

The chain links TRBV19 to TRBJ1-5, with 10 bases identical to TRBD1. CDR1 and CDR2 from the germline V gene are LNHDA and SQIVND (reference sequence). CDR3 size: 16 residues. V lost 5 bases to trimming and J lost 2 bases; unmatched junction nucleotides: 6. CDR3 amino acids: CASSPDRGRRNQPQHF. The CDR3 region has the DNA TGTGCCAGTAGTCCAGACAGGGGGCGACGCAATCAGCCCCAGCATTTT.

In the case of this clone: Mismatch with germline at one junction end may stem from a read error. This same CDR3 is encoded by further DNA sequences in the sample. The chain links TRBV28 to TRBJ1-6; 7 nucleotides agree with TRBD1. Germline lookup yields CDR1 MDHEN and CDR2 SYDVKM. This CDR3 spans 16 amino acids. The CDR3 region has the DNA TGTGCCAGTCAACCCCAGAGGGGACAGAATAATTCCCCCCTCCACTTT. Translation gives CASQPQRGQNNSPLHF.

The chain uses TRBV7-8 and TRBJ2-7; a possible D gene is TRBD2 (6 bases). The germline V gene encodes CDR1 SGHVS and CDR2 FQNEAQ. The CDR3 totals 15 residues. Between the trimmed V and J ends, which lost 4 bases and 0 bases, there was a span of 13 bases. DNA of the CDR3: TGTGCCAGCAGCTGGATTAGCGGAAACTCCTACGAGCAGTACTTC. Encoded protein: CASSWISGNSYEQYF. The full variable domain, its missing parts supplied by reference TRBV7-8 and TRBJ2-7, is GAGVSQSPRYKVAKRGQDVALRCDPISGHVSLFWYQQALGQGPEFLTYFQNEAQLDKSGLPSDRFFAERPEGSVSTLKIQRTQQEDSAVYLCASSWISGNSYEQYFGPGTRLTVT.

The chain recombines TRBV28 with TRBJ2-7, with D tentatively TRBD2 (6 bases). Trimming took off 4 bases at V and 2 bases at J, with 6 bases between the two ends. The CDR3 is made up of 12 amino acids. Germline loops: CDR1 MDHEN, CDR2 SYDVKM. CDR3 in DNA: TGTGCCAGCAGTTGGGGGGCCTACGAGCAGTACTTC. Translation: CASSWGAYEQYF.

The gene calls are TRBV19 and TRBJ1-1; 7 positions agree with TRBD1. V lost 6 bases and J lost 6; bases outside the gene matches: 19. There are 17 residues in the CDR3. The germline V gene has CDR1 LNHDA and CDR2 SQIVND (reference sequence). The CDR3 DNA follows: TGTGCCAGTAGCACACCCGGGACAGATCCACGCTCTTCTGAAGCTTTCTTT. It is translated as CASSTPGTDPRSSEAFF.

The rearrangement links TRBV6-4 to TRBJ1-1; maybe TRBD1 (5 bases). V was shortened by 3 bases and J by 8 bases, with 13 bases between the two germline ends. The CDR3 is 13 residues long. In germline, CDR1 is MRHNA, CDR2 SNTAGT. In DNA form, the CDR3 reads TGTGCCAGCAGTGATGAGCAGGGAGGCGAAGCTTTCTTT. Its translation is CASSDEQGGEAFF.

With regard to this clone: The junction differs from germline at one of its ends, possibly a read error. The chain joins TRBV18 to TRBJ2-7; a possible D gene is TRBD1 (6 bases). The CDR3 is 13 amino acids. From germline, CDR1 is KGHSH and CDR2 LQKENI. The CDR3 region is CASAHGTTYAQYF. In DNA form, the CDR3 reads TGTGCCAGCGCCCACGGGACAACTTACGCGCAGTACTTC. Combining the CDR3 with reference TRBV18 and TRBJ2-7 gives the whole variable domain NAGVMQNPRHLVRRRGQEARLRCSPMKGHSHVYWYRQLPEEGLKFMVYLQKENIIDESGMPKERFSAEFPKEGPSILRIQQVVRGDSAAYFCASAHGTTYAQYFGPGTRLTVT.

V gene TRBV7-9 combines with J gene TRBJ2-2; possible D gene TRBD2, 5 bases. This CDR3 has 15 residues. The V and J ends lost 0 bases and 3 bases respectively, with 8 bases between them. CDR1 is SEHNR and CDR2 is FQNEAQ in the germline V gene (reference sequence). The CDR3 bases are TGTGCCAGCAGCTTAGCTAGCGCGGACACCGGGGAGCTGTTTTTT. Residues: CASSLASADTGELFF.

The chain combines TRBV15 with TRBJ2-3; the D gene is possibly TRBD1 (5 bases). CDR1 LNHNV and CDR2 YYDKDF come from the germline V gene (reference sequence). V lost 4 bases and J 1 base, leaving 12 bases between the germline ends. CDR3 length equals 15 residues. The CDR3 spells CATSTGHLRTDTQYF. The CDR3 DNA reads TGTGCCACCAGCACAGGACATTTACGCACAGATACGCAGTATTTT.

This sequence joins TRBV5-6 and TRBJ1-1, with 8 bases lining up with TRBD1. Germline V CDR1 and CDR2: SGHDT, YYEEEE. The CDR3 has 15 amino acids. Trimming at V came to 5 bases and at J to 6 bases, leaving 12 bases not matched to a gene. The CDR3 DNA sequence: TGTGCCAGCAGGGGCCCTTGGGCAGGGGGCGCTGAAGCTTTCTTT. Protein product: CASRGPWAGGAEAFF.

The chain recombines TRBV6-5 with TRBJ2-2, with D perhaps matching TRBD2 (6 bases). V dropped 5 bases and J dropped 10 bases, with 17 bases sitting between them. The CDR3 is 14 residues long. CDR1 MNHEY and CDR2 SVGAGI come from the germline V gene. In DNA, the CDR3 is TGTGCCAGCAGTGACCGGGACTGGACGGAGGAGCTGTTTTTT. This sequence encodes CASSDRDWTEELFF.

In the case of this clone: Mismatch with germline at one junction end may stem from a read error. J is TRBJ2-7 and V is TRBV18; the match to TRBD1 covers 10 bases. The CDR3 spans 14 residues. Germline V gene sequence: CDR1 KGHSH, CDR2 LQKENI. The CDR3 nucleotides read TGTGCCGGCTCACCAGGGACAGGGGTCTACGAGCAGTACTTC. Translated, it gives CAGSPGTGVYEQYF.

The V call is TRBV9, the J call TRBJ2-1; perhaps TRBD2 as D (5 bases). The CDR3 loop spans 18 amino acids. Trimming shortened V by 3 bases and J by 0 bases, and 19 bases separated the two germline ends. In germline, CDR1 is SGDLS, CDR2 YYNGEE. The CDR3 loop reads CASSAVGRLPSSYNEQFF. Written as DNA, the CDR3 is TGTGCCAGCAGCGCCGTGGGTAGACTACCGAGCTCCTACAATGAGCAGTTCTTC.

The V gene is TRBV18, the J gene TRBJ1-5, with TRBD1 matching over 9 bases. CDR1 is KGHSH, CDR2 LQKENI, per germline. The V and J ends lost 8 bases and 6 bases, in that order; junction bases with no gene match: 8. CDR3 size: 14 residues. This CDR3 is CASAGTGSTQPQHF. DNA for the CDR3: TGTGCCAGCGCCGGGACAGGGAGTACTCAGCCCCAGCATTTT.

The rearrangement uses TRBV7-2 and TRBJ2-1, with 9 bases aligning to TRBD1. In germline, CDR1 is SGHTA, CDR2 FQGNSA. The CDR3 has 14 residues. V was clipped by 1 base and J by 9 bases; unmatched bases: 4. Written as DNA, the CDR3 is TGTGCCAGCAGCTTAGTACAGGGGGCACTTGAGCAGTTCTTC. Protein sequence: CASSLVQGALEQFF.

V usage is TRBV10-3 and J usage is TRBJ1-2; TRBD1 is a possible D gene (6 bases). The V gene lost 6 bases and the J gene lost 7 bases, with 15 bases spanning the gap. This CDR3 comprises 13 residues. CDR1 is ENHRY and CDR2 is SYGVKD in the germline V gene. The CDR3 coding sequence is TGTGCCATCAGGGCAGGGGAAGGAACTGGCTACACCTTC. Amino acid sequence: CAIRAGEGTGYTF.

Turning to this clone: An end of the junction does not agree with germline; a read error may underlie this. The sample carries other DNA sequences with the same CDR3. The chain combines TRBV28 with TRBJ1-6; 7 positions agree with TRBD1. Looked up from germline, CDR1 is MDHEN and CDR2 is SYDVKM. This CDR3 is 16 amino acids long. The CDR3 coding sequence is TGTGCCAGCAGCCAGACAGGGATAAAGATGAATTCCCCCCTCCACTTT. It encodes CASSQTGIKMNSPLHF.

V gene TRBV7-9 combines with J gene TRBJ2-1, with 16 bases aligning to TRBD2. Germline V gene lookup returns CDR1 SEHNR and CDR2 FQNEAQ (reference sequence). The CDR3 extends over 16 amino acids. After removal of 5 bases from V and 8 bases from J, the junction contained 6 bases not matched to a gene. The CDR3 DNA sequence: TGTGCCAGCAGCACGGGACTAGCGGGGGGGCACTATGAGCAGTTCTTC. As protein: CASSTGLAGGHYEQFF.

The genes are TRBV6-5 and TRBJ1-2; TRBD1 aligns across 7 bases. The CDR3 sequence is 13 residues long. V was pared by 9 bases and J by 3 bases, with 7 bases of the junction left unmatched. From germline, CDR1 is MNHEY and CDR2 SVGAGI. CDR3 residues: CASSSGTDYGYTF. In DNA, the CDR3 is TGTGCCAGTTCTTCCGGGACAGACTATGGCTACACCTTC.

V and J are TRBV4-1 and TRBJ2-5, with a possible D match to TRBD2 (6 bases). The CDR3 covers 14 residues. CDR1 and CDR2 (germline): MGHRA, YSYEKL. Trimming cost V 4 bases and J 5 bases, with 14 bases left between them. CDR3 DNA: TGCGCCAGCAGCCCCCGGGAGCCCTCCGAGACCCAGTACTTC. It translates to CASSPREPSETQYF.

The CDR3 coding sequence is TGCGCCAGCAGCTTGGGTCTGTCCGGGACAGTCTCCTACGAGCAGTACTTC. It translates to CASSLGLSGTVSYEQYF. This chain joins TRBV5-1 and TRBJ2-7; 7 bases map to TRBD1. Germline loops: CDR1 SGHRS, CDR2 YFSETQ. This CDR3 comprises 17 residues. V shed 0 bases and J 0 bases; nucleotides not matched to a gene: 9.

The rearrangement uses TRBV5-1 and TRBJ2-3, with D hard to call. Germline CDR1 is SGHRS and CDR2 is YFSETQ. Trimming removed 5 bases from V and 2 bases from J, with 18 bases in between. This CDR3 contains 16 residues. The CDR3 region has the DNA TGCGCCAGCAGTCCCACAATTGCATCGATCACAGATACGCAGTATTTT. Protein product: CASSPTIASITDTQYF.

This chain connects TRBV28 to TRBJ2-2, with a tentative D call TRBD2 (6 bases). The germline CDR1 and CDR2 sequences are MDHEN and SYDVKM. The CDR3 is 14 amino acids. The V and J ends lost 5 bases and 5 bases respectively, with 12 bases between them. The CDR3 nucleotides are TGTGCCAGCAGTCCGGGGGACTCTACCGGGGAGCTGTTTTTT. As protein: CASSPGDSTGELFF.